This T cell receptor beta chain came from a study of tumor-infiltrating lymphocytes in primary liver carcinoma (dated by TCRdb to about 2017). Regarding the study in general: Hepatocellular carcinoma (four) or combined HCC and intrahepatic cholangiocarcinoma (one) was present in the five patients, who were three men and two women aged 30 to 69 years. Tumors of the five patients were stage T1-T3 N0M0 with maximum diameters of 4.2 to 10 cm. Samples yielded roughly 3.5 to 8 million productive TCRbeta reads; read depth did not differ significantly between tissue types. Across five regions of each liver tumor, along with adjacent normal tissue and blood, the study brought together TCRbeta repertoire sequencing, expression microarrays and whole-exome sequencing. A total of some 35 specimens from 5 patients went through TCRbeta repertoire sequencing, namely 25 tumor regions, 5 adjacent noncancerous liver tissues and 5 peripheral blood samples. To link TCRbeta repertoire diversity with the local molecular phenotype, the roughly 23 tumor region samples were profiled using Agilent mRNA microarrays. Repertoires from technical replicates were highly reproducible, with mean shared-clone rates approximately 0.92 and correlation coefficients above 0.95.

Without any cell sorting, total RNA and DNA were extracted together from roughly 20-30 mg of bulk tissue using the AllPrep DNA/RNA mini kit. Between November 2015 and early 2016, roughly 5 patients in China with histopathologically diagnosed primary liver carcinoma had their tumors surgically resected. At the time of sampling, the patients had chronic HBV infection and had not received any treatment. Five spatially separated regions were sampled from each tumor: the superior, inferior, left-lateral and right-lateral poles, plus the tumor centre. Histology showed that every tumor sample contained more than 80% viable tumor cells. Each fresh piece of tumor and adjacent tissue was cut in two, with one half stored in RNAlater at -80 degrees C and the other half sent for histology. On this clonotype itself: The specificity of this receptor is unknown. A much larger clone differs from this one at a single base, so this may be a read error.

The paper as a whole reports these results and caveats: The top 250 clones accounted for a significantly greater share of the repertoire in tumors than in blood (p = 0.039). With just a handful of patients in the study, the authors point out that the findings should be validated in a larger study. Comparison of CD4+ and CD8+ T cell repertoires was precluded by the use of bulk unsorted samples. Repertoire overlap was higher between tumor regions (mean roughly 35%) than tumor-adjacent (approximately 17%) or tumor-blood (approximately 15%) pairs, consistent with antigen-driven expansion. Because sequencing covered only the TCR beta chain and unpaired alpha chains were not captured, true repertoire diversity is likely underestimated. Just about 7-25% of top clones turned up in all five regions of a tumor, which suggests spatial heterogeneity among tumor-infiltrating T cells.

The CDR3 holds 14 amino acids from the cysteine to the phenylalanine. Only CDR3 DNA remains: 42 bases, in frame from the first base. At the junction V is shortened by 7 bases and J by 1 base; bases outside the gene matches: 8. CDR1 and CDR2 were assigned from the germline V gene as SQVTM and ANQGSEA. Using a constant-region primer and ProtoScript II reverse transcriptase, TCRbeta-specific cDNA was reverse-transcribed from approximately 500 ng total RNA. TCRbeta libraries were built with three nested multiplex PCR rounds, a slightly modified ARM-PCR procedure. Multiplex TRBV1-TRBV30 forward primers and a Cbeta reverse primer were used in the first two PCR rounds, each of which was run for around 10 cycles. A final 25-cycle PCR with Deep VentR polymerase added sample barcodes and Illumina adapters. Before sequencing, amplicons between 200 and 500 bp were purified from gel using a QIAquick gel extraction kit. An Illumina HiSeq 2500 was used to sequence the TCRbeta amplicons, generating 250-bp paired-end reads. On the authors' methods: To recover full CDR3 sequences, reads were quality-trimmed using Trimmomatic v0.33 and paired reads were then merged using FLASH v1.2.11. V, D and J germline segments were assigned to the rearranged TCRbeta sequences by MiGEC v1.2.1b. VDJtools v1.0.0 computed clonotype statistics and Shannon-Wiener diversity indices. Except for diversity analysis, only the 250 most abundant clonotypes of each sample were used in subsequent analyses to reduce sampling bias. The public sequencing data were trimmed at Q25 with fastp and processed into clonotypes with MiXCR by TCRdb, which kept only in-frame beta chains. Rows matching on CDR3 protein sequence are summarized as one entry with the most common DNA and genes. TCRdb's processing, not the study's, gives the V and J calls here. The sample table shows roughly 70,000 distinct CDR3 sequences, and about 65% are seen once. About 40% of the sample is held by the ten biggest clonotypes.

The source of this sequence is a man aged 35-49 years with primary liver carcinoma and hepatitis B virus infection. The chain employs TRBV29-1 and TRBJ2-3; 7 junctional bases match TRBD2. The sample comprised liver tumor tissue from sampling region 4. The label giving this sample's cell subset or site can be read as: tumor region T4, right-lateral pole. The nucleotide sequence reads TGCAGCGCCGTGGCGGGAGCCGGCACAGATACGCAGTATTTT. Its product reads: CSAVAGAGTDTQYF.